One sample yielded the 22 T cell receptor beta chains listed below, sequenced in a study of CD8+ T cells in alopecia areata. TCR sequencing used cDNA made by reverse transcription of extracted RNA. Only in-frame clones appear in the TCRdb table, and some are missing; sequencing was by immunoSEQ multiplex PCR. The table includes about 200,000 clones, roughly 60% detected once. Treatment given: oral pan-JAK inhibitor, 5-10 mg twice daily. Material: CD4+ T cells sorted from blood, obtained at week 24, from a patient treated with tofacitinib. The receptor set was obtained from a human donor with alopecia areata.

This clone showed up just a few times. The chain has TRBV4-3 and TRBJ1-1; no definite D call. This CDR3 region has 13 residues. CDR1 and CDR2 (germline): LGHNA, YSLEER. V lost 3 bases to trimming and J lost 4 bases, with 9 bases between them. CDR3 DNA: TGCGCCAGCAGCCACGACCGATTCACTGAAGCTTTCTTT. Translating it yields CASSHDRFTEAFF.

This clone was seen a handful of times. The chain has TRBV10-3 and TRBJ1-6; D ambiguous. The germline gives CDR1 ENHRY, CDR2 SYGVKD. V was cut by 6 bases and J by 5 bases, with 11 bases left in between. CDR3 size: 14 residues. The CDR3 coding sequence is TGTGCCATCAGCCTCAGCGAAAATAATTCACCCCTCCACTTT. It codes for CAISLSENNSPLHF.

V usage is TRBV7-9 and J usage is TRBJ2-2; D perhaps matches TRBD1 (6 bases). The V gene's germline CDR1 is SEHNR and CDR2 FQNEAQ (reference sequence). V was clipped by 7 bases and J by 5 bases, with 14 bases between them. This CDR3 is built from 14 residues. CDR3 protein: CASISSGTTGELFF. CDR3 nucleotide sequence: TGTGCCAGCATTAGTTCGGGGACAACCGGGGAGCTGTTTTTT.

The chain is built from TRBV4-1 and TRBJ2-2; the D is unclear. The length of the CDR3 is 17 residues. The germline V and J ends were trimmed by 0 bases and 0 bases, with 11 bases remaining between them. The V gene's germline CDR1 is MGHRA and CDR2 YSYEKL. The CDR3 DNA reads TGCGCCAGCAGCCAAGATGTAGGGATCGCGAACACCGGGGAGCTGTTTTTT. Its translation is CASSQDVGIANTGELFF.

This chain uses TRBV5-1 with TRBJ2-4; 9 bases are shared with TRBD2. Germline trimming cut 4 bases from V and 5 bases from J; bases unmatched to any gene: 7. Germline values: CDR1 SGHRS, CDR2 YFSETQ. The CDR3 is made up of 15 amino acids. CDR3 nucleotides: TGCGCCAGCAGCCCCGGGACTAGCTTGGAAAACATTCAGTACTTC. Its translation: CASSPGTSLENIQYF.

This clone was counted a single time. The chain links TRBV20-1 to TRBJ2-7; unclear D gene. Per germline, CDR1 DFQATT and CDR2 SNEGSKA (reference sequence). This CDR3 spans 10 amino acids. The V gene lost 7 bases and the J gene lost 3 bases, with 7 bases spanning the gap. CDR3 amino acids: CSGQGYEQYF. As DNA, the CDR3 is TGCAGTGGACAAGGCTACGAGCAGTACTTC.

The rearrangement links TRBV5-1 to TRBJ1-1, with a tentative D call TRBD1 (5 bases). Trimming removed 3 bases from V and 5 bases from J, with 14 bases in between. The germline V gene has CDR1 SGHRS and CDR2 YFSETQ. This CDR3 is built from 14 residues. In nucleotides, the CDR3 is TGCGCCAGCAGCTCGCAACCAGGGAGAACTGAAGCTTTCTTT. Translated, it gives CASSSQPGRTEAFF. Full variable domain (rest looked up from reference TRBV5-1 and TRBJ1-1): KAGVTQTPRYLIKTRGQQVTLSCSPISGHRSVSWYQQTPGQGLQFLFEYFSETQRNKGNFPGRFSGRQFSNSRSEMNVSTLELGDSALYLCASSSQPGRTEAFFGQGTRLTVV.

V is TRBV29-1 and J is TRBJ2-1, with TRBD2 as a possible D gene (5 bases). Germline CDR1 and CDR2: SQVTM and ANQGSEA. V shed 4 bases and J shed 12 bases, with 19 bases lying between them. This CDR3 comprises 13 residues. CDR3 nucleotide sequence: TGCAGCGTTGTCAGCGGAGCCAGAAGTACGCAGTTCTTC. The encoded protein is CSVVSGARSTQFF.

CDR3 nucleotides: TGCGCCAGCAGCCAGGGACAGGGGACGTACAATGAGCAGTTCTTC. Protein: CASSQGQGTYNEQFF. The rearrangement uses TRBV5-1 and TRBJ2-1; 10 bases are a match to TRBD1. J lost 4 bases, V lost 4 bases, and 5 bases had no gene match. This CDR3 contains 15 residues. Germline V gene sequence: CDR1 SGHRS, CDR2 YFSETQ.

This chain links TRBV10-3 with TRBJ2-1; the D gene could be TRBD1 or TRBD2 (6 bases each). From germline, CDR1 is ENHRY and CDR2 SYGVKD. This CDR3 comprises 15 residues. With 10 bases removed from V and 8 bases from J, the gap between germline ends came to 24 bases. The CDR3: CASQNGGGSVHEQFF. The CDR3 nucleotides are TGTGCCAGTCAGAATGGAGGGGGGAGCGTCCATGAGCAGTTCTTC.

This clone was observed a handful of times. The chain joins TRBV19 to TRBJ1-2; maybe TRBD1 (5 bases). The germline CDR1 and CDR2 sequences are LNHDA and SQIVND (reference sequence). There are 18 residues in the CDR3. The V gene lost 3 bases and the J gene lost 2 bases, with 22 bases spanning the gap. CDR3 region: CASSMGRLGRTTNYGYTF. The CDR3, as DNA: TGTGCCAGTAGTATGGGGAGGTTAGGGAGGACAACGAACTATGGCTACACCTTC.

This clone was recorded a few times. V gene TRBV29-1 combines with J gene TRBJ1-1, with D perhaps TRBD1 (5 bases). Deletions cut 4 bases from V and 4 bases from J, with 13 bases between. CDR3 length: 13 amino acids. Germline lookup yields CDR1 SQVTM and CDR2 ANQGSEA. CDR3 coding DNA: TGCAGCGTTGGAAGGGGACCGGCCACTGAAGCTTTCTTT. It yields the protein CSVGRGPATEAFF.

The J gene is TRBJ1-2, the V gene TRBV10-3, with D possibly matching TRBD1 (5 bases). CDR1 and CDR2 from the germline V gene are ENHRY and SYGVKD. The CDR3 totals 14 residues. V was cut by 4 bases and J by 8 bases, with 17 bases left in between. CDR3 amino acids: CAISAIEGVHGYTF. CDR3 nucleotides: TGTGCCATCAGTGCGATTGAAGGGGTGCACGGCTACACCTTC.

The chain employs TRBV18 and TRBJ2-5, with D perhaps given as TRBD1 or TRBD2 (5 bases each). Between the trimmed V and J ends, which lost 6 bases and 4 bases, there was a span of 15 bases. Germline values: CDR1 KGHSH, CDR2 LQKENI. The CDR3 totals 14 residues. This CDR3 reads CASSSRGEGETQYF. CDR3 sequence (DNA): TGTGCCAGCTCTTCCCGGGGCGAGGGAGAGACCCAGTACTTC.

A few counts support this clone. In DNA form, the CDR3 reads TGTGCCAGCAGTTTAAGGCTAGCGGGAGGAAGCCCCTACAATGAGCAGTTCTTC. Its translation: CASSLRLAGGSPYNEQFF. The chain recombines TRBV27 with TRBJ2-1, with 11 nucleotides matching TRBD2. The CDR3 length is 18 residues. V lost 2 bases to trimming and J lost 2 bases; unmatched junction nucleotides: 8. Per the germline V gene, CDR1 is MNHEY and CDR2 is SMNVEV (reference sequence).

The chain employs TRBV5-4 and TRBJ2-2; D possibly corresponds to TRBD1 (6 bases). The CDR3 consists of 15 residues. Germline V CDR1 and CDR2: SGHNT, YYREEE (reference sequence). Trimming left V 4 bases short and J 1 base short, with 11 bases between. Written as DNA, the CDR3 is TGTGCCAGCAGCCCGCCCAGGGGGAACACCGGGGAGCTGTTTTTT. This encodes CASSPPRGNTGELFF.

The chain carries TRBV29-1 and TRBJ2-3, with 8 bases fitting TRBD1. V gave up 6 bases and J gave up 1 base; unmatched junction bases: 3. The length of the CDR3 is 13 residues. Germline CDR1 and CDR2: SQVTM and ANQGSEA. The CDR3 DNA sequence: TGCAGCGTAAGGACAGGGCGCACAGATACGCAGTATTTT. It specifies CSVRTGRTDTQYF.

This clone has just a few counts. The CDR3, as DNA: TGCGCCAGCAGCCCCTTTAGGTCAGGCTACAATGAAAAACTGTTTTTT. Translation: CASSPFRSGYNEKLFF. The V call is TRBV4-3, the J call TRBJ1-4, with unresolved D. Trimming cost V 4 bases and J 5 bases, with 17 bases left between them. The length of the CDR3 is 16 residues. Germline CDR1 reads LGHNA; CDR2 reads YSLEER.

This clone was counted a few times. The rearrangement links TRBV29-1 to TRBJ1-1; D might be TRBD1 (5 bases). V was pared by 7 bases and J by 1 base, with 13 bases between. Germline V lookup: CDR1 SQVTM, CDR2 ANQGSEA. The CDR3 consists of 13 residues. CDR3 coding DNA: TGCAGCGCGGGGGACGGGGCGAACACTGAAGCTTTCTTT. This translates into CSAGDGANTEAFF. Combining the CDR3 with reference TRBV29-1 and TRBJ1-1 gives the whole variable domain SAVISQKPSRDICQRGTSLTIQCQVDSQVTMMFWYRQQPGQSLTLIATANQGSEATYESGFVIDKFPISRPNLTFSTLTVSNMSPEDSSIYLCSAGDGANTEAFFGQGTRLTVV.

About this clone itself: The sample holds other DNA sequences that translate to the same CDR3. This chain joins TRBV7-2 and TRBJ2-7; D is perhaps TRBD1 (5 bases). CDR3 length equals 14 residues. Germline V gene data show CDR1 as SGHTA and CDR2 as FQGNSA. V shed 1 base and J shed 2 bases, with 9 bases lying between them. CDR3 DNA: TGTGCCAGCAGCTTAGTTGCAGGGCCCTACGAGCAGTACTTC. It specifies CASSLVAGPYEQYF. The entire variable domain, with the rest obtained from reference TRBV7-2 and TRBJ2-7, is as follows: GAGVSQSPSNKVTEKGKDVELRCDPISGHTALYWYRQSLGQGLEFLIYFQGNSAPDKSGLPSDRFSAERTGGSVSTLTIQRTQQEDSAVYLCASSLVAGPYEQYFGPGTRLTVT.

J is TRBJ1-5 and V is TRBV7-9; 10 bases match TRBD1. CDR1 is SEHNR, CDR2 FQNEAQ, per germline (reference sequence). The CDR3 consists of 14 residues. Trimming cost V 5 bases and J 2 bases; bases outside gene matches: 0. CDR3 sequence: CASSGTGGNQPQHF. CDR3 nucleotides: TGTGCCAGCAGCGGGACAGGGGGCAATCAGCCCCAGCATTTT. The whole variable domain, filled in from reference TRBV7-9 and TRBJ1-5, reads DTGVSQNPRHKITKRGQNVTFRCDPISEHNRLYWYRQTLGQGPEFLTYFQNEAQLEKSRLLSDRFSAERPKGSFSTLEIQRTEQGDSAMYLCASSGTGGNQPQHFGDGTRLSIL.

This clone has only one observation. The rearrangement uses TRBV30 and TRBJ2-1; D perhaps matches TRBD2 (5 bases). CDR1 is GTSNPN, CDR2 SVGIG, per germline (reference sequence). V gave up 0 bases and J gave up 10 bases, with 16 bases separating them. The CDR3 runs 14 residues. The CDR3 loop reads CAWSVLEEGSEQFF. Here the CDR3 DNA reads TGTGCCTGGAGTGTACTAGAGGAAGGATCGGAGCAGTTCTTC.